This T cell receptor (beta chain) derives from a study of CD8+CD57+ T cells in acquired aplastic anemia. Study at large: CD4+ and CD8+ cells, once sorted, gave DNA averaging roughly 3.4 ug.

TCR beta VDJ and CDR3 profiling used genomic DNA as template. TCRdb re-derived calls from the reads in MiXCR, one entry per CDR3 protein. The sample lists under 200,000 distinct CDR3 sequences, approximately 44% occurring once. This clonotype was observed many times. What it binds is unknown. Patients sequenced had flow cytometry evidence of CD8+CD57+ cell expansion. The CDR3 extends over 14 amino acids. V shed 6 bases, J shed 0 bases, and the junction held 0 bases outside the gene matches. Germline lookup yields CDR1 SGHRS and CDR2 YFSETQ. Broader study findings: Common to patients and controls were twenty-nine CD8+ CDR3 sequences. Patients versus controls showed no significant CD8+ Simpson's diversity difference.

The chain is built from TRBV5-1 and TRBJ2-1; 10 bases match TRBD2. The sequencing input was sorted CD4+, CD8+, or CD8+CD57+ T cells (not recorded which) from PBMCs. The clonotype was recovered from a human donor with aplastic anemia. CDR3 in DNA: TGCGCCAGCACTAGCGGGAGCTCCTACAATGAGCAGTTCTTC. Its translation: CASTSGSSYNEQFF. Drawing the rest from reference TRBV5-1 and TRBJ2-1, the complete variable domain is KAGVTQTPRYLIKTRGQQVTLSCSPISGHRSVSWYQQTPGQGLQFLFEYFSETQRNKGNFPGRFSGRQFSNSRSEMNVSTLELGDSALYLCASTSGSSYNEQFFGPGTRLTVL.